Listed below are T cell receptor beta chains from one sample, sequenced in a study of CD8+CD57+ T cells in acquired aplastic anemia. TCRdb recomputed calls from the reads with MiXCR, one row per CDR3 protein. The table includes roughly 61,000 distinct CDR3 sequences, 45% to 70% detected once. The sample consisted of sorted CD4+, CD8+, or CD8+CD57+ T cells (not recorded which) from PBMCs. The source of these receptors is a human donor in good health, serving as a control. Each CDR3 is given with its conserved first and last residue. The D gene is left open where the match is weak. Where a row states a size, it is once, few, many or the class of an expanded clone; other rows omit it.

V	size	D	J	CDR3	DNA
TRBV10-3	.	TRBD2	TRBJ2-7	CAISEGLAGITYEQYF	TGTGCCATCAGTGAGGGACTAGCGGGAATTACCTACGAGCAGTACTTC
TRBV5-1	many	TRBD2	TRBJ2-3	CASSLGTSGIIPDTQYF	TGCGCCAGCAGCCTAGGGACTAGCGGGATCATCCCAGATACGCAGTATTTT
TRBV29-1	few	.	TRBJ1-5	CGPFGRADQPQHF	TGCGGCCCCTTTGGCAGGGCGGACCAGCCCCAGCATTTT
TRBV20-1	.	TRBD1	TRBJ1-4	CSSEERGTGTSEKLFF	TGCAGTTCGGAAGAGCGGGGGACAGGAACTAGTGAAAAACTGTTTTTT
TRBV27	few	TRBD1	TRBJ1-5	CASRTGAGGQPQHF	TGTGCCAGCAGGACAGGGGCGGGAGGTCAGCCCCAGCATTTT
TRBV30	many	.	TRBJ2-5	CAWSVSRETQYF	TGTGCCTGGAGCGTCTCCCGGGAGACCCAGTACTTC
TRBV25-1	.	.	TRBJ1-2	CASKEGGANYGYTF	TGTGCCAGCAAGGAGGGCGGGGCTAACTATGGCTACACCTTC
TRBV28	many	.	TRBJ2-3	CASSSQGPDTQYF	TGTGCCAGCAGTTCCCAGGGCCCAGATACGCAGTATTTT
TRBV19	.	TRBD1	TRBJ1-2	CASSVTQGISYGYTF	TGTGCCAGTTCAGTAACACAGGGGATTAGCTATGGCTACACCTTC
TRBV20-1	many	.	TRBJ1-2	CSAMSSGQPYTF	TGCAGTGCTATGAGCTCAGGACAGCCCTACACCTTC
TRBV18	few	.	TRBJ1-1	CASSPRETAEAFF	TGTGCCAGCTCACCACGGGAAACAGCTGAAGCTTTCTTT
TRBV2	.	.	TRBJ2-7	CASSLGRRGYEQYF	TGTGCCAGCAGTTTGGGGAGAAGGGGGTACGAGCAGTACTTC
TRBV24-1	.	.	TRBJ1-2	CATSDRVGYGYTF	TGTGCCACCAGTGACAGGGTAGGCTATGGCTACACCTTC
TRBV28	few	TRBD2	TRBJ2-1	CASSLFTSGANEQFF	TGTGCCAGCAGTTTGTTTACTAGCGGGGCGAATGAGCAGTTCTTC
TRBV12-3/TRBV12-4	medium-sized	.	TRBJ2-7	CASTLGDFPYEQYF	TGTGCCAGCACCCTTGGGGACTTCCCCTACGAGCAGTACTTC
TRBV28	many	TRBD2	TRBJ2-1	CASSLPRLAAYNEQFF	TGTGCCAGCAGTTTGCCCCGACTAGCGGCGTACAATGAGCAGTTCTTC